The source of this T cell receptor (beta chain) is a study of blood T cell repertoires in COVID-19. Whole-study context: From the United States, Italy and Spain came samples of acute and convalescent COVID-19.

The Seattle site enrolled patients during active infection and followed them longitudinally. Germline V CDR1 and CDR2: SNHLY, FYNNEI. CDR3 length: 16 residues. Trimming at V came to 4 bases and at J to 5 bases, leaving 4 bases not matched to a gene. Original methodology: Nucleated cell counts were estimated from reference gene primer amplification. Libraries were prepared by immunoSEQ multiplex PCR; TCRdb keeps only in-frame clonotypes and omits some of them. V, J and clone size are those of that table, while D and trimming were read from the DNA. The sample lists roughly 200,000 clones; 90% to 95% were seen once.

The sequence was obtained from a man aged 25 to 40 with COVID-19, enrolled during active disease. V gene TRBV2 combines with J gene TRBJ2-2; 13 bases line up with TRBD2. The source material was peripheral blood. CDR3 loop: CASSVLAGGRTGELFF. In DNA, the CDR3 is TGTGCCAGCAGTGTACTAGCGGGGGGGCGAACCGGGGAGCTGTTTTTT.